This TCR beta chain appears in the sequencing data of a study of neurological immune-mediated disorders. Synthesis of cDNA was performed by 5'RACE using 10-nucleotide random UMIs. TCRdb redid the calling of the 5' RACE reads with MiXCR, one entry per CDR3 protein. The sample includes around 47,000 distinct CDR3 sequences, 12% of them seen just once. This clonotype was found many times. CDR1 SGDLS and CDR2 YYNGEE come from the germline V gene. Trimming removed 0 bases at V and 10 bases at J, with 14 bases between. This CDR3 region has 15 residues. This chain links TRBV9 with TRBJ1-6, with unresolved D. The specimen sequenced was PBMCs. The sequence was collected from a female donor in good health. CDR3 loop: CASSVEAQYASPLHF. The CDR3 bases are TGTGCCAGCAGCGTAGAGGCCCAATACGCCTCACCCCTCCACTTT.